This T cell receptor (beta chain) was sequenced during a study of glioma-infiltrating T cells after dendritic cell vaccination. Before vaccination, two weeks after the third vaccination, and at progression, PBMC were collected. The primer mix had 60 V beta and 13 J beta primers. The table came from immunoSEQ multiplex PCR; TCRdb's copy has only in-frame clones and leaves some out. Of 40,000 to 60,000 clones in the sample, around 86% were seen once. Germline V gene sequence: CDR1 SGHVS, CDR2 FQNEAQ. J was trimmed by 1 base and V by 5 bases; bases with no gene match: 4. The CDR3 sequence is 14 residues long.

The rearrangement links TRBV7-8 to TRBJ2-5, with 7 nucleotides matching TRBD1. The receptor was derived from a human donor with glioblastoma. The sequenced sample was blood, obtained before dendritic cell vaccination. Here the CDR3 DNA reads TGTGCCAGCAGCCCCGGACAGGCCCAAGAGACCCAGTACTTC. This translates into CASSPGQAQETQYF.